The following is a TCR beta chain sequence with its context. Using immunoSEQ multiplex PCR, the repertoire was profiled, and TCRdb retains in-frame clones only, with some absent. This table holds about 130,000 clones, 86% found once. This entry is derived from a study of T cell responses to AZD1222 COVID-19 vaccine. Germline loops: CDR1 SNHLY, CDR2 FYNNEI. V lost 4 bases and J lost 0, with 12 bases in between. The CDR3 is 15 amino acids. This TCR came from an adult in good health. Sequenced material: peripheral blood, taken on day 0 of AZD1222 vaccination. V usage is TRBV2 and J usage is TRBJ1-2; a possible D gene is TRBD1 (5 bases). CDR3 in amino acids: CASSGSGTPNYGYTF. CDR3 DNA: TGTGCCAGCAGTGGATCCGGGACCCCTAACTATGGCTACACCTTC.